Below, 7 T cell receptor beta chains from the same sample are listed, as sequenced in a study of T cell changes during pregnancy in multiple sclerosis. Assay used: immunoSEQ multiplex PCR; TCRdb lists only in-frame clones, some missing. Seen here are tens of thousands of clones, more than 85% observed once, and the top ten hold about 2.5%. Specimen: peripheral blood, collected in the third trimester of pregnancy. These receptors all stem from a female donor in good health, enrolled as a control in a pregnancy study.

This chain's CDR3 is CASGQTGSDTQYF. The DNA for the CDR3 is TGTGCCAGCGGACAGACAGGAAGCGATACGCAGTATTTT. The chain joins TRBV18 to TRBJ2-3; maybe TRBD1 (6 bases). This CDR3 has 13 residues. Germline V CDR1 and CDR2: KGHSH, LQKENI. The ends were cut back, 8 bases at V and 6 bases at J, with 15 bases in the middle.

V gene TRBV7-2 combines with J gene TRBJ2-7; possible D gene TRBD2, 5 bases. Germline V gene lookup returns CDR1 SGHTA and CDR2 FQGNSA. The V end was cut by 2 bases, the J end by 2 bases, with 10 bases between. The CDR3 length is 14 residues. The DNA of the CDR3 is TGTGCCAGCAGCTTACACCGGGGTACCTACGAGCAGTACTTC. This gives the protein CASSLHRGTYEQYF.

The V call is TRBV30, the J call TRBJ2-1; TRBD2 aligns across 7 bases. Germline lookup yields CDR1 GTSNPN and CDR2 SVGIG (reference sequence). This CDR3 has 13 amino acids. Unmatched junction bases numbered 7, after V lost 4 bases and J lost 7 bases. CDR3 DNA sequence: TGTGCCTGGAACTCGGCGGGGGAGAATGAGCAGTTCTTC. Translating gives CAWNSAGENEQFF.

The J gene is TRBJ2-7, the V gene TRBV19; 7 nucleotides line up with TRBD1. Germline V gene data show CDR1 as LNHDA and CDR2 as SQIVND (reference sequence). There are 14 residues in the CDR3. V was clipped by 5 bases and J by 3 bases; unmatched bases: 7. In nucleotides, the CDR3 is TGTGCCAGTAGTGGGTCTCGGGACAGCTACGAGCAGTACTTC. Protein product: CASSGSRDSYEQYF.

Only one count was recorded for this clone. This sequence joins TRBV27 and TRBJ1-1; TRBD1 matches 9 bases. The junction had 4 bases not matched to a gene; V was cut back by 6 bases and J by 11 bases. Germline loops: CDR1 MNHEY, CDR2 SMNVEV (reference sequence). The CDR3 is made up of 11 amino acids. CDR3 region: CASRQGAQAFF. The CDR3 nucleotides are TGTGCCAGCAGACAGGGGGCGCAGGCTTTCTTT.

The rearrangement uses TRBV30 and TRBJ1-5; no firm D call. Germline CDR1 reads GTSNPN; CDR2 reads SVGIG (reference sequence). The V end lost 2 bases, the J end lost 4 bases, and 9 bases lay between the germline ends. CDR3 length: 13 amino acids. The CDR3 DNA follows: TGTGCCTGGAGTACGACGGAGAATCAGCCCCAGCATTTT. Translation: CAWSTTENQPQHF. Based on the CDR3 plus reference TRBV30 and TRBJ1-5, the full variable domain is SQTIHQWPATLVQPVGSPLSLECTVEGTSNPNLYWYRQAAGRGLQLLFYSVGIGQISSEVPQNLSASRPQDRQFILSSKKLLLSDSGFYLCAWSTTENQPQHFGDGTRLSIL.

The chain uses TRBV6-6 and TRBJ1-2; D uncertain. Germline values: CDR1 MNHNY, CDR2 SVGAGI (reference sequence). Trimming took 0 bases from V and 4 from J, leaving 12 bases between them. This CDR3 has 15 residues. In nucleotides, the CDR3 is TGTGCCAGCAGTTACTCGACCAGGCCCCCCTATGGCTACACCTTC. It codes for CASSYSTRPPYGYTF.